The rows below give T cell receptor beta chains drawn from one sample of a study of CD8 T cells in Susac syndrome. TCRdb used MiXCR to reprocess the immunoSEQ multiplex PCR reads, holding one entry per CDR3 protein. The data contain about 90,000 distinct CDR3 sequences, just under 95% of them singletons. The sample taken for sequencing was CD8+ T cells from PBMCs. These receptors came from a human donor in good health. CDR3s include the opening cysteine and the closing phenylalanine or tryptophan. A D gene is named only where the DNA matches it firmly. Size is omitted from some rows. Given values are once, few, many or a class for expanded clones.

cdr3_aa,cdr3_nt,clone_size,v_call,j_call,d_call
CASGGTENSNQPQHF,TGTGCCAGTGGGGGGACAGAAAATAGCAATCAGCCCCAGCATTTT,NA,TRBV12-3/TRBV12-4,TRBJ1-5,TRBD1
CASSTWDLKNSPLHF,TGTGCCAGTAGTACCTGGGACCTCAAAAATTCACCCCTCCACTTT,NA,TRBV19,TRBJ1-6,NA
CASSYSSGTKTYEQYF,TGTGCCAGCAGTTACTCGAGTGGGACTAAAACCTACGAGCAGTACTTC,NA,TRBV6-5,TRBJ2-7,TRBD2
CASSIDETGSYEQYF,TGTGCCAGTAGTATAGATGAGACAGGCTCCTACGAGCAGTACTTC,few,TRBV19,TRBJ2-7,NA
CATATGTGGGSSYEQYF,TGTGCCACCGCTACCGGGACAGGGGGCGGGAGCTCCTACGAGCAGTACTTC,NA,TRBV7-8,TRBJ2-7,TRBD1
CASSYTLLLSETQYF,TGTGCCAGCAGTTACACCTTGCTACTTTCAGAGACCCAGTACTTC,NA,TRBV6-5,TRBJ2-5,NA
CSVNRDRTDTQYF,TGCAGCGTGAACAGGGACCGCACAGATACGCAGTATTTT,NA,TRBV29-1,TRBJ2-3,NA
CASSIRTGGELFF,TGTGCCAGCAGCATAAGGACGGGCGGGGAGCTGTTTTTT,NA,TRBV9,TRBJ2-2,NA
CASSPTSSGELFF,TGTGCCAGCAGCCCGACTAGCTCCGGGGAGCTGTTTTTT,NA,TRBV7-9,TRBJ2-2,TRBD2
CASSLDRGPGQPQHF,TGCGCCAGCAGCTTGGACAGGGGGCCGGGTCAGCCCCAGCATTTT,NA,TRBV5-1,TRBJ1-5,TRBD1
CASSLGSGVGEQYF,TGTGCCAGCAGCTTAGGATCGGGGGTCGGCGAGCAGTACTTC,NA,TRBV13,TRBJ2-7,NA
CASSAGTGATKAFF,TGTGCCAGCAGTGCCGGGACAGGGGCGACGAAAGCTTTCTTT,NA,TRBV25-1,TRBJ1-1,TRBD1